The 3 T cell receptor beta chains reported below all come from one sample, sequenced in a study of CD8 T cells in ankylosing spondylitis. From the 5' RACE reads, TCRdb called clonotypes with MiXCR, one entry per CDR3 protein. The table includes just over 350,000 distinct CDR3 sequences, roughly 20% detected once. The material sequenced was blood, either unsorted or a sorted T cell fraction (not recorded which). Receptor source: a male donor with ankylosing spondylitis or in good health (not recorded which).

V gene TRBV27 combines with J gene TRBJ2-7; 10 bases are a match to TRBD1. The ends lost 6 bases at V and 4 bases at J; junction bases unmatched: 9. CDR3 length: 15 residues. Germline lookup yields CDR1 MNHEY and CDR2 SMNVEV (reference sequence). The CDR3, as DNA: TGTGCCAGCAGAAGCGACAGGGGGCCTTATTACGAGCAGTACTTC. Encoded protein: CASRSDRGPYYEQYF.

The V call is TRBV7-9, the J call TRBJ2-7, with 9 bases lining up with TRBD2. Trimming took 1 base from V and 3 from J; bases not matched to a gene: 4. Germline loops: CDR1 SEHNR, CDR2 FQNEAQ (reference sequence). The CDR3 runs 15 residues. CDR3 protein: CASSLVASGNYEQYF. For the CDR3, the DNA is TGTGCCAGCAGCTTAGTCGCTAGCGGGAACTACGAGCAGTACTTC.

In its sample, this clonotype was seen a few times. This rearrangement joins TRBV9 to TRBJ2-6; D possibly corresponds to TRBD1 (6 bases). The V and J ends lost 2 bases and 4 bases respectively, with 10 bases between them. The CDR3 has 15 residues. Germline CDR1 and CDR2: SGDLS and YYNGEE. CDR3 bases: TGTGCCAGCAGCGTTACAGGGTCCGGGGCCAACGTCCTGACTTTC. This gives the protein CASSVTGSGANVLTF.